This T cell receptor (beta chain) was recovered during a study of T cell responses to AZD1222 COVID-19 vaccine. The study, taken as a whole, reports: The span of vaccine-associated CD4 TCRs extended across spike, with dominance at 160-218 and 743-854. Nearly half of unique spike-specific TCRs reportedly avoided B.1.351 and B.1.1.7 mutated regions. Baseline serostatus was positive in only a handful of AZD1222 recipients. Sampled repertoires all dated from after the peak T cell response.

Libraries were prepared by immunoSEQ multiplex PCR; TCRdb keeps only in-frame clonotypes and omits some of them. The data contain 150,000 or so clones, 89% of them singletons. Comment on this clone: Its antigen remains unknown.

Germline CDR1 MNHEY, CDR2 SVGEGT. The V end was cut by 6 bases, the J end by 7 bases, with 16 bases between. The CDR3 is 15 residues long. Sequences were derived from peripheral blood, sampled on day 0 of AZD1222 vaccination. This TCR was sampled from an adult in good health. This chain joins TRBV6-2 or TRBV6-3 and TRBJ1-6, with D tentatively TRBD1 (6 bases). The CDR3 sequence: CASSRTGGINSPLHF. The CDR3 DNA follows: TGTGCCAGCAGCCGTACGGGGGGCATAAATTCACCCCTCCACTTT.